This T cell receptor beta chain was identified during a study of identical twins listed by TCRdb under 2016. Regarding the research as a whole: The study deep-sequenced TCR alpha and beta repertoires from monozygotic twins, unrelated adults of various ages and cord blood to test whether fetal clonotypes persist. To rule out contamination, replicate twin experiments were performed at different times with different library preparation protocols.

With regard to this clonotype: It has no known antigen specificity. No base-level quality is on record; no much larger clone is a single base apart.

The junction shows trimming of 1 base on V and 1 base on J, plus 5 bases between the germline ends. From a lookup of the germline V gene, CDR1 and CDR2 are SGDLS and YYNGEE. The CDR3 starts with the cysteine, ends with the phenylalanine, and has 13 residues. CDR3 DNA is the only sequence kept; it has 39 bases, read in frame from the first base. Study-wide conclusions, independent of this receptor: A weaker excess of twin sharing was found in beta out-of-frame sequences because the signal-to-noise ratio was lowered by fewer shared sequences. Because the same donors could not be followed over many years, the conclusions relied on cross-sectional statistical analysis. Invariant T cells such as MAIT and iNKT could partly confound zero-insertion analyses, though diverse VJ usage argued against this for most clonotypes. Out-of-frame TCR alpha sharing in monozygotic twins was systematically underestimated by recombination models, whereas sharing between unrelated individuals was in agreement with the recombination models. Fewer insertions were carried by abundant cord blood beta clonotypes; a weaker similar trend was observed in young adult naive repertoires, while no such trend was observed in memory repertoires. Out-of-frame TCR alpha sequences shared between twins showed an excess of low generation-probability sequences compared with coincidental sharing between unrelated individuals.

Only healthy Caucasian donors were included. Miltenyi CD45RO+ enrichment and human naive T-cell isolation kits were used to isolate memory (CD45RO+) and naive T cells from PBMC. Library creation used 5' RACE. These reads were obtained on an Illumina HiSeq 2000. Template switching added a universal primer binding site, and the final cDNA carried a unique molecular identifier that allowed TCR cDNA molecules to be counted accurately. Specific primers in the conserved constant-segment region were used to synthesize first-strand cDNA for the TCR alpha and beta chains. Each cDNA library was double barcoded, with a SMART-Mk sample barcode plus Illumina barcodes, to control for contamination. TruSeq adapter sequences and Illumina sample barcodes were added in two successive PCR steps. The TCR alpha and beta cDNA libraries were sequenced on the Illumina HiSeq platform using custom primers. The paper's processing steps were these. Raw reads were processed with MiGEC to extract unique molecular identifiers, and MiXCR was used to determine CDR3 positions. Recombination models were inferred per individual with the repgenHMM and IGoR tools using an EM algorithm. Shared clonotype analysis was performed with the tcR package in R, normalizing sharing by the product of cloneset sizes. To study raw recombination free of thymic and clonal selection effects, out-of-frame nonproductive sequences were analyzed. Clones were called with MiXCR by TCRdb after fastp trimmed the public reads at Q25, and only in-frame beta chains were retained. Records with the same CDR3 protein are collapsed into one entry carrying the most frequent genes and DNA. In this record, the V and J calls reflect TCRdb's handling and not the investigators' own analysis. Counted in this sample were approximately 230,000 distinct CDR3 sequences; around 15% of them appeared once. The ten biggest clones cover approximately 10% of the sample.

This receptor was identified in a woman younger than 35 in good health. The receptor chain draws on TRBV9 and TRBJ1-1, with the D gene not clear enough to name. Sequenced input: memory (CD45RO+) T cells sorted from blood. This specimen's cell subset or site label, per the study, means: CD45RO+ enriched T cells. The CDR3 is CASSVIGNTEAFF. The DNA sequence is TGTGCCAGCAGCGTAATTGGGAACACTGAAGCTTTCTTT.